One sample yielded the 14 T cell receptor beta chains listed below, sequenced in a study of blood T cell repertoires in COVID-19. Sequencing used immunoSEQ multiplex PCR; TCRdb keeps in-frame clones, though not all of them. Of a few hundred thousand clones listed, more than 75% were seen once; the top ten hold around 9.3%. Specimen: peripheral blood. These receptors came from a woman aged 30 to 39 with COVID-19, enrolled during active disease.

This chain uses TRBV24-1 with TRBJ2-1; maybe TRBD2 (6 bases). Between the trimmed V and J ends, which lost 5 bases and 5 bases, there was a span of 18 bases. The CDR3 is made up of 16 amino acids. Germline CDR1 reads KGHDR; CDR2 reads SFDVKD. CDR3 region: CATSARTNGVDNEQFF. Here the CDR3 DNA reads TGTGCCACCAGTGCCCGGACTAACGGGGTTGACAATGAGCAGTTCTTC.

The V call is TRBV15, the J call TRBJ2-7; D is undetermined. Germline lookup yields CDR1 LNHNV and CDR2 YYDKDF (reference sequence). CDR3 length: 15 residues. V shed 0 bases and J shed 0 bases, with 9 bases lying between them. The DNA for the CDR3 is TGTGCCACCAGCAGAGATATAGAAGTCTCCTACGAGCAGTACTTC. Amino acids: CATSRDIEVSYEQYF.

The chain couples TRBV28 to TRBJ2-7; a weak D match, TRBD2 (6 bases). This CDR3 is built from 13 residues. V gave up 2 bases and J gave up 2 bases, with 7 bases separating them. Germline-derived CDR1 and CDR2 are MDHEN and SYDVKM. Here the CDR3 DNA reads TGTGCCAGCAGTTTAAGGAGGGCCTACGAGCAGTACTTC. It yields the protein CASSLRRAYEQYF. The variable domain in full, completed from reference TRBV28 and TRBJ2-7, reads DVKVTQSSRYLVKRTGEKVFLECVQDMDHENMFWYRQDPGLGLRLIYFSYDVKMKEKGDIPEGYSVSREKKERFSLILESASTNQTSMYLCASSLRRAYEQYFGPGTRLTVT.

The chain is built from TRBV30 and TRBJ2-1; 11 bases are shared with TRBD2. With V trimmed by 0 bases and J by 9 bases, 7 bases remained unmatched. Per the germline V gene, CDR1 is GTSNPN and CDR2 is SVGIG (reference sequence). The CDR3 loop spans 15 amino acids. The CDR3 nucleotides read TGTGCCTGGAGTGTTTTACTAGCGGGAGTCGGTGAGCAGTTCTTC. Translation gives CAWSVLLAGVGEQFF.

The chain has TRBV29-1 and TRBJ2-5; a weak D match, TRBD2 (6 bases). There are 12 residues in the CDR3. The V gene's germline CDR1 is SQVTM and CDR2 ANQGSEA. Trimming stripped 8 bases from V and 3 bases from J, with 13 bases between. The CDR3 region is CSFSWGEETQYF. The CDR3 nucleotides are TGCAGCTTCTCCTGGGGGGAAGAGACCCAGTACTTC.

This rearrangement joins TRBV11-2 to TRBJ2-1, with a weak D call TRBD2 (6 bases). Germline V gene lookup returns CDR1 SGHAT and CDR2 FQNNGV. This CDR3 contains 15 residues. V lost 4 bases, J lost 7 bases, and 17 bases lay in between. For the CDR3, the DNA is TGTGCCAGCAGCTCCCATGGCGGAGGGAGGAATGAGCAGTTCTTC. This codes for CASSSHGGGRNEQFF.

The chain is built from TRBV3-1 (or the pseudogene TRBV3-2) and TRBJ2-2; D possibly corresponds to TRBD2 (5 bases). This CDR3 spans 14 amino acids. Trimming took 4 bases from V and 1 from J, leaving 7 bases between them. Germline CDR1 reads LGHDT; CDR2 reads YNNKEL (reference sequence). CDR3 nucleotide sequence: TGTGCCAGCAGCCGCCGGGGGAACACCGGGGAGCTGTTTTTT. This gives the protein CASSRRGNTGELFF.

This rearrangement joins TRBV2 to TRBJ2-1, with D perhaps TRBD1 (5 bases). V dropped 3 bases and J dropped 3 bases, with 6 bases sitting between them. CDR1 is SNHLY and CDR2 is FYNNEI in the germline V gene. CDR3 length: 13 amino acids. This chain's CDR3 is CASSEDNYNEQFF. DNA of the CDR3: TGTGCCAGCAGTGAGGACAACTACAATGAGCAGTTCTTC.

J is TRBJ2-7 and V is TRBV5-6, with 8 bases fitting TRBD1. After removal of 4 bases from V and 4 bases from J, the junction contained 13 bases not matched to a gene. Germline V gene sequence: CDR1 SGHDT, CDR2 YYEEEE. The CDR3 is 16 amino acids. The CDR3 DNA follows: TGTGCCAGCAGCACCGGGACCCAGGGGGCCCTTTACGAGCAGTACTTC. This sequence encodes CASSTGTQGALYEQYF.

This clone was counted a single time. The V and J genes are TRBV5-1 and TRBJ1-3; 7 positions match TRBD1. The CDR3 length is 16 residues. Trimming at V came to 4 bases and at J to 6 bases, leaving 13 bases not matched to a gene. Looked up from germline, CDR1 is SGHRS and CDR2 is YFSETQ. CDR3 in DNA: TGCGCCAGCAGCGTTCGACAGGGTCTCTTGGAAAACACCATATATTTT. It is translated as CASSVRQGLLENTIYF.

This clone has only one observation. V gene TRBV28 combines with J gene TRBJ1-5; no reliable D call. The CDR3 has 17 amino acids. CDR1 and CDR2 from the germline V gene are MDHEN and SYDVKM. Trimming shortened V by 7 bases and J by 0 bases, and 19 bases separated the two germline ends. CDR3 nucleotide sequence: TGTGCCAGCACTTCAGAGTCAAGCGGGTATAGCAATCAGCCCCAGCATTTT. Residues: CASTSESSGYSNQPQHF.

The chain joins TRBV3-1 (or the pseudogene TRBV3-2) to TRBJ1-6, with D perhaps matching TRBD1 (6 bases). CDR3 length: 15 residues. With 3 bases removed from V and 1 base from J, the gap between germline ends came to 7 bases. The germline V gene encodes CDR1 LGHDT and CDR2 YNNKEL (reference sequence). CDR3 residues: CASSQRGSYNSPLHF. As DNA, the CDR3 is TGTGCCAGCAGCCAGAGGGGGTCCTATAATTCACCCCTCCACTTT.

CDR3 coding DNA: TGCGCCAGCAGCCAAATCGCGGATAGCTCCTACAATGAGCAGTTCTTC. This translates into CASSQIADSSYNEQFF. This chain connects TRBV4-1 to TRBJ2-1; no firm D call. Trimming removed 2 bases from V and 0 bases from J, with 11 bases in between. CDR3 length: 16 amino acids. In germline, CDR1 is MGHRA, CDR2 YSYEKL.

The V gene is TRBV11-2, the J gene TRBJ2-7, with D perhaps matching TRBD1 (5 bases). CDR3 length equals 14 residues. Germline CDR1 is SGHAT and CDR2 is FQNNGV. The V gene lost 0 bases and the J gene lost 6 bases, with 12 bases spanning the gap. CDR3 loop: CASSLDPGNAEQYF. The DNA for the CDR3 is TGTGCCAGCAGCTTAGATCCAGGGAACGCCGAGCAGTACTTC. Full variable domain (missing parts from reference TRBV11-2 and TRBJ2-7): EAGVAQSPRYKIIEKRQSVAFWCNPISGHATLYWYQQILGQGPKLLIQFQNNGVVDDSQLPKDRFSAERLKGVDSTLKIQPAKLEDSAVYLCASSLDPGNAEQYFGPGTRLTVT.